This T cell receptor (beta chain) was sequenced in a study of cytomegalovirus exposure and HLA in healthy donors. Overall study findings and caveats: The study labeled 150 or so TCR beta chains cytomegalovirus-associated. Productive status was seen about 90% or about 30% of the time for most TCR beta V segments in an earlier analysis. Some V segments, TRBV6-2 and TRBV6-3 among them, were indistinguishable and were therefore excluded. In a later analysis, at a false discovery rate of 0.05, about 17,000 TCR beta sequences matched HLA alleles.

Germline trimming cut 4 bases from V and 1 base from J; bases unmatched to any gene: 7. The CDR3 extends over 16 amino acids. The germline CDR1 and CDR2 sequences are SGHDT and YYEEEE. On this clone itself: The antigen is undetermined.

Researchers ran the PCR with 60 Vbeta and 13 Jbeta primers. TCRdb keeps only in-frame clones here, not all; method: immunoSEQ multiplex PCR. The repertoire includes approximately 160,000 clones, 60% to 80% of them detected once, and less than 5% sits in the top ten. This chain uses TRBV5-6 with TRBJ2-1, with 8 positions matching TRBD2. The TCR was taken from a male donor in good health and CMV-seronegative. The specimen was PBMCs. Written as DNA, the CDR3 is TGTGCCAGCAGCCTAAAAGTAGCGGGATCCTACAATGAGCAGTTCTTC. This gives the protein CASSLKVAGSYNEQFF. Looking up the rest from reference TRBV5-6 and TRBJ2-1 gives the full variable domain: DAGVTQSPTHLIKTRGQQVTLRCSPKSGHDTVSWYQQALGQGPQFIFQYYEEEERQRGNFPDRFSGHQFPNYSSELNVNALLLGDSALYLCASSLKVAGSYNEQFFGPGTRLTVL.